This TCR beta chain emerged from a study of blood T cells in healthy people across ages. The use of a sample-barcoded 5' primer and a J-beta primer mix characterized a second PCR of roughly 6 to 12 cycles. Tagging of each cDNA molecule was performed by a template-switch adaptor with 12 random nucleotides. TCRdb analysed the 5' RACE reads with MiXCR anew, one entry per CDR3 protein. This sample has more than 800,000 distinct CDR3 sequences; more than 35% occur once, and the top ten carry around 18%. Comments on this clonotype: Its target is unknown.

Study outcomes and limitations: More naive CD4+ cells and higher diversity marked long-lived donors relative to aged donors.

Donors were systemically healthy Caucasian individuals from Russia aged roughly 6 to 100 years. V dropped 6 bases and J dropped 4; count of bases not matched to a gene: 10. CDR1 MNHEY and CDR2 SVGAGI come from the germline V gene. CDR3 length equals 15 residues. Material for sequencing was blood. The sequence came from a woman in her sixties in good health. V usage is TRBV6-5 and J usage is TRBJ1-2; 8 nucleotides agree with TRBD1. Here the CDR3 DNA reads TGTGCCAGCAGGCTACAGGGGGGAGGCAGCTATGGCTACACCTTC. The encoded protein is CASRLQGGGSYGYTF.